Listed below are T cell receptor beta chains from one sample, sequenced in a study of T cells in Graves' hyperthyroidism and ophthalmopathy. TCRdb passed the multiplex PCR reads through MiXCR, listing each CDR3 protein once. The repertoire includes about 640,000 distinct CDR3 sequences, about 14% of them detected once, and around 12% sits in the top ten. Material: blood. The receptors derive from a woman in her forties or fifties with Graves' ophthalmopathy. Both conserved end residues are part of each CDR3. Fields, in order: J gene, D gene, clone size, V gene, CDR3 DNA, CDR3 protein. D genes are given only for firm matches. Not all rows give a size; the values are once, few, many and, for expanded clones, a class.

TRBJ1-1 | . | . | TRBV6-2/TRBV6-3 | TGTGCCAGCAGTTACTTCGCTGGCAGATCCCACACTGAAGCTTTCTTT | CASSYFAGRSHTEAFF
TRBJ2-7 | . | many | TRBV7-9 | TGTGCCAGCAGCCTCTATGTTTACGAGCAGTACTTC | CASSLYVYEQYF
TRBJ2-1 | . | few | TRBV5-1 | TGCGCCAGCAGCTTTGGCCTTAGCGCCTCTCGCTGGGGGAATGAGCAGTTCTTC | CASSFGLSASRWGNEQFF
TRBJ2-1 | TRBD1 | many | TRBV28 | TGTGCCAGCAGTCCGCCACAGGGGGCCCCGTACAATGAGCAGTTCTTC | CASSPPQGAPYNEQFF
TRBJ2-1 | TRBD2 | many | TRBV11-2 | TGTGCCAGCAGCTTGGGTTATGCGGGAGCTCCCTACAATGAGCAGTTCTTC | CASSLGYAGAPYNEQFF
TRBJ1-6 | TRBD1 | . | TRBV2 | TGTGCCAGCAAAGACAGGGGGCGGAATTCACCCCTCCACTTT | CASKDRGRNSPLHF
TRBJ2-7 | . | . | TRBV4-1 | TGCGCCAGCAGCCAAGAGTCGATAGCGGTATCGTCCTACGAGCAGTACTTC | CASSQESIAVSSYEQYF
TRBJ1-1 | . | many | TRBV12-3/TRBV12-4 | TGTGCCAGCAGTGTAACAGGGAACACTGAAGCTTTCTTT | CASSVTGNTEAFF
TRBJ2-5 | TRBD1 | many | TRBV13 | TGTGCCAGCAGCTCCGGGACAGGGCGGTGGGAGACCCAGTACTTC | CASSSGTGRWETQYF
TRBJ2-7 | . | many | TRBV7-2 | TGTGCCAGCAGCCCAGGGCTAGGAGGCCCCGCCTCCTACGAGCAGTACTTC | CASSPGLGGPASYEQYF
TRBJ2-1 | . | many | TRBV15 | TGTGCCACCAGCAGAGTTTGGAATGAGCAGTTCTTC | CATSRVWNEQFF
TRBJ2-7 | . | . | TRBV6-1 | TGTGCCAGCGGCACCGGGACGTCTCCGCGGCAGTACTTC | CASGTGTSPRQYF
TRBJ2-7 | . | many | TRBV30 | TGTGCCTGGAGGGGGACCGACTACGAGCAGTACTTC | CAWRGTDYEQYF
TRBJ2-1 | . | many | TRBV29-1 | TGCAGCGTTTTACCCCAGAATTACAATGAGCAGTTCTTC | CSVLPQNYNEQFF
TRBJ2-3 | TRBD2 | many | TRBV30 | TGTGCCTGGCAAACTAGCGGGACCACAGATACGCAGTATTTT | CAWQTSGTTDTQYF
TRBJ2-5 | TRBD2 | . | TRBV6-1 | TGTGCCAGCAGTTCCTTATTTGGACTAGCGGAAGAGACCCAGTACTTC | CASSSLFGLAEETQYF
TRBJ2-1 | TRBD2 | many | TRBV29-1 | TGCAGCGCCATTAGCGGGAGCAGCGTCAGTGAGCAGTTCTTC | CSAISGSSVSEQFF
TRBJ2-7 | . | many | TRBV3-1 | TGTGCCAGCAGCCAAGATCGCATAGCCTACGAGCAGTACTTC | CASSQDRIAYEQYF
TRBJ1-5 | TRBD1 | . | TRBV6-1 | TGTGCCAGCAGAGTCGACAGGGCCTCGGGTCAGCCCCAGCATTTT | CASRVDRASGQPQHF
TRBJ1-2 | TRBD1 | . | TRBV12-5 | TGTGCTAGTGGTTTGGCGACGTCAGGGGGGGATGGCTACACCTTC | CASGLATSGGDGYTF
TRBJ2-1 | . | . | TRBV12-3/TRBV12-4 | TGTGCCAGCAGGTCCGGGAGTTCTAACAATGAGCAGTTCTTC | CASRSGSSNNEQFF
TRBJ2-1 | . | few | TRBV7-9 | TGTGCCAGCAGCTTAGGGGCGGACAGTCGCAATGAGCAGTTCTTC | CASSLGADSRNEQFF
TRBJ2-2 | . | . | TRBV10-3 | TGTGCCATCAGTGACCCCAGCGGACCGAACACCGGGGAGCTGTTTTTT | CAISDPSGPNTGELFF
TRBJ1-4 | TRBD1 | many | TRBV27 | TGTGCCAGCCAGGACAGGGCGGGAAAACTGTTTTTT | CASQDRAGKLFF
TRBJ1-2 | . | . | TRBV7-6 | TGTGCCAGCAGCCCATACAGTGGGCCCCTTGGCTACACCTTC | CASSPYSGPLGYTF
TRBJ2-1 | . | many | TRBV7-9 | TGTGCCAGCAGCTCCCTACTAGCCCTATACAATGAGCAGTTCTTC | CASSSLLALYNEQFF
TRBJ1-1 | TRBD1 | . | TRBV29-1 | TGCAGCGGCCGACAGGGGTTTTACACTGAAGCTTTCTTT | CSGRQGFYTEAFF
TRBJ2-1 | TRBD2 | . | TRBV11-3 | TGTGCCAGCGGCGGGGGGTCTACCCCTTACAATGAGCAGTTCTTC | CASGGGSTPYNEQFF
TRBJ1-2 | TRBD1 | . | TRBV19 | TGTGCCAGCAGGCCCGGACAGGCGTATGGCTATGGCTACACCTTC | CASRPGQAYGYGYTF
TRBJ2-7 | TRBD2 | few | TRBV4-3 | TGCGCCAGCAGCCAAGACACCGGGAGGGACTCTACCTACGAGCAGTACTTC | CASSQDTGRDSTYEQYF